This TCR beta chain was identified in a study of T cell changes during pregnancy in multiple sclerosis. Germline V gene lookup returns CDR1 LNHNV and CDR2 YYDKDF (reference sequence). The ends were cut back, 0 bases at V and 4 bases at J, with 18 bases in the middle. This CDR3 is built from 18 residues. The table came from immunoSEQ multiplex PCR; TCRdb's copy has only in-frame clones and leaves some out. The sample contains 93,000 or so clones, more than 85% of which appear only once. The V and J genes are TRBV15 and TRBJ2-2; a possible D gene is TRBD1 (6 bases). The sample was peripheral blood, taken before pregnancy. The receptor was isolated from a female donor with multiple sclerosis, enrolled in a pregnancy study. DNA of the CDR3: TGTGCCACCAGCAGAGACTTGGTAGGGGGAGACGGCACCGGGGAGCTGTTTTTT. This gives the protein CATSRDLVGGDGTGELFF.